The next 4 T cell receptor beta chains were all read from a single sample in a study of blood T cell repertoires in COVID-19. Only in-frame clones appear in the TCRdb table, and some are missing; sequencing was by immunoSEQ multiplex PCR. The sample lists fewer than 250,000 clones; 82% were seen once. Sequencing was carried out using peripheral blood. The receptors were sampled from an older woman with COVID-19, enrolled during active disease.

This sequence joins TRBV7-9 and TRBJ2-7; possible D gene TRBD2, 6 bases. The CDR3 is 13 residues long. In germline, CDR1 is SEHNR, CDR2 FQNEAQ (reference sequence). V shed 5 bases and J shed 9 bases, with 17 bases lying between them. Here the CDR3 DNA reads TGTGCCAGCAGCGAGGGGCACAACGGGGGGCAGTACTTC. Its translation: CASSEGHNGGQYF.

V and J are TRBV18 and TRBJ1-2; D is undetermined. The CDR3 length is 15 residues. The V gene lost 0 bases and the J gene lost 4 bases, with 12 bases spanning the gap. Germline V gives CDR1 KGHSH, CDR2 LQKENI. The CDR3 sequence: CASSPPSGRPYGYTF. CDR3 nucleotide sequence: TGTGCCAGCTCACCACCGAGCGGCAGGCCCTATGGCTACACCTTC.

The chain has TRBV28 and TRBJ2-7; a possible D gene is TRBD1 (6 bases). Per the germline V gene, CDR1 is MDHEN and CDR2 is SYDVKM. CDR3 length equals 13 residues. Trimming left V 4 bases short and J 5 bases short, with 12 bases between. The CDR3 here is CASSSPQGNEQYV. The CDR3, as DNA: TGTGCCAGCAGTTCCCCACAGGGAAACGAGCAGTACGTC.

This chain joins TRBV7-3 and TRBJ2-1, with 8 bases that match TRBD1. With V trimmed by 3 bases and J by 6 bases, 7 bases remained unmatched. Looked up from germline, CDR1 is SGHTA and CDR2 is FQGTGA. The CDR3 length is 15 residues. CDR3 residues: CASSFRTGSLNEQFF. In nucleotides, the CDR3 is TGTGCCAGCAGCTTCAGGACAGGGTCGCTCAATGAGCAGTTCTTC. The whole variable domain, filled in from reference TRBV7-3 and TRBJ2-1, reads GAGVSQTPSNKVTEKGKYVELRCDPISGHTALYWYRQSLGQGPEFLIYFQGTGAADDSGLPNDRFFAVRPEGSVSTLKIQRTERGDSAVYLCASSFRTGSLNEQFFGPGTRLTVL.